This TCR beta chain comes out of a study of shared clonotypes between healthy human individuals (dated by TCRdb to about 2020). Turning to the overall study: Three men and two women, aged 18 to 49 years, made up the cohort. For each donor, CD4 naive and CD4 memory were each run on three plates, CD8 naive on two plates, and CD8 memory on one plate. The study deeply sequenced blood TCR repertoires of five healthy adults to estimate repertoire size and the extent of clonotype sharing between individuals. To increase sequencing depth and limit assay-specific biases, TCR repertoire library preparation and sequencing were carried out by different laboratories using diverse techniques. Between about 0.94 and 10 billion PBMCs per donor were obtained by leukapheresis.

Clipping removes 2 bases from V and 1 base from J, with 5 as the unmatched junction base count. The CDR3 numbers 16 residues from cysteine through phenylalanine. The sequence is cut down to CDR3 DNA, 48 bases in frame from base 1. Via the germline V gene (reference sequence), CDR1 is MNHEY and CDR2 SMNVEV. CD8 naive samples consisted of CD45RO-negative cells that were positively selected for CCR7, yielding a CD45RA+CCR7+ population without TemRA cells. The donors were healthy, HIV-negative adults who had no recently reported acute infections or vaccinations. Only Caucasian adults living in Nashville, Tennessee, USA were represented among the donors. Blood was obtained by leukapheresis, after which PBMCs were separated by Ficoll-Histopaque density gradient centrifugation and cryopreserved in liquid nitrogen vapor phase. Analytical flow cytometry was used to check the purity and quantity of every magnetically sorted T cell population. Genomic DNA was isolated from each sorted fraction and quantified by UV absorbance on a Nanodrop 2000c.

Notes on this clone: What this receptor recognizes is not known. No clone much larger than this one lies a single base away; base qualities are absent.

Using the deep immunoSEQ assay, TCR CDR3 regions were amplified from genomic DNA by multiplex PCR. Extracted genomic DNA from each cell subset was distributed evenly across all wells of several immunoSEQ 96-well plates, and each plate was treated as a replicate. For sorted subsets, each replicate PCR was loaded with approximately 0.2 ug genomic DNA, equivalent to roughly 30,000 T cell genomes. Purified libraries were measured with a Qubit 3.0 fluorometer, size-checked on a Bioanalyzer 2100, and measured again with the KAPA Library Quantification kit. Every immunoSEQ 96-well plate was sequenced on a dedicated single-read 150-cycle Illumina NextSeq 550 flow cell. Per the original workflow: Because only junctional sequences without quality scores were contained in the immunoSEQ output, filtering matching that applied to full-length reads could not be performed. Sequences were annotated with PyIR, a Python wrapper for IgBLAST v1.9, using IMGT germline references to assign V/J genes and CDR3. Reads were filtered out if the reads had weak V/J assignments (E-value above 1e-6), no CDR3, stop codons, out-of-frame junctions, or ambiguous translated residues. V3J clonotypes were defined as sequences sharing the same inferred V gene, J gene, and CDR3 amino acid sequence. To compute the percentage overlap between repertoires, the number of shared unique clonotypes was divided by the size of the smaller repertoire. Richness of each repertoire was evaluated using RTK rarefaction, the Chao1 estimator, and Recon v2.1 estimates of unobserved clonotypes. Generation probabilities were computed with OLGA for all TCRbeta clonotypes obtained by the gDNA method from a handful of donors. The source is immuneACCESS, and TCRdb retained only in-frame sequences with V and J called. Part of the clones is not carried over; for the studies checked, unresolved V genes explain less than half of this, and the remainder is unexplained. The DNA was the basis for D and trimming; V, J and clone size are from that table. The sample records nearly 2 million clones, approximately 95% of which are singletons. The ten largest clones capture 1% to 1.5% of the sample.

The research as a whole found: Estimated clonotype richness was generally larger for naive than for memory subsets. Across a handful of donors, approximately 5% of naive CD4, more than 3% of naive CD8, 2.3% of memory CD4, and 0.4% of memory CD8 clonotypes were shared. Because the study included only a small number of donors, the genetic and exposure-history diversity represented was limited. Even with the large sequencing depth, rarefaction of the sorted-subset datasets indicated that sequencing was incomplete. Sampling was restricted to blood, and TCR repertoires in tissues likely differ from the TCR repertoires found in blood. Compared with non-shared clonotypes, clonotypes shared by all four sorted-subset donors had higher generation probabilities. Pairwise subsampling led to the expectation that sequencing depth would affect the degree of clonotype sharing among donors.

The chain joins TRBV27 to TRBJ2-1, and 7 junction bases match TRBD2. This TCR was recovered from a man aged 18 to 35 in good health. What was sequenced was naive CD8+ T cells sorted from blood. This specimen's cell subset or site label, per the study, means: CD45RA+CCR7+. The DNA is as follows: TGTGCCAGCAGTTTACTAGCGGTAACTTCCTACAATGAGCAGTTCTTC. Its protein reads: CASSLLAVTSYNEQFF.